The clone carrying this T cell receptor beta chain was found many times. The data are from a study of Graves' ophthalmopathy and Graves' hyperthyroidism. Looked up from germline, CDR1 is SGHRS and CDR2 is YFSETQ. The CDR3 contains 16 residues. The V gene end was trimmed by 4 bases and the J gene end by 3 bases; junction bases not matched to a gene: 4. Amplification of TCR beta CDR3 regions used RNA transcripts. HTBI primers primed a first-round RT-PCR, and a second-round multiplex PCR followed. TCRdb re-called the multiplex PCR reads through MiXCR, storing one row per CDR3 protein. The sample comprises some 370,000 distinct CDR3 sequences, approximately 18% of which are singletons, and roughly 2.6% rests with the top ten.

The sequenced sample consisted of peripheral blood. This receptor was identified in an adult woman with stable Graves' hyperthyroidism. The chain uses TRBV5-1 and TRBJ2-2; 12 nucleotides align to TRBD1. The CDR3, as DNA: TGCGCCAGCAGCGCGGGACAGGGGGCATACACCGGGGAGCTGTTTTTT. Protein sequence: CASSAGQGAYTGELFF.